This T cell receptor beta chain originates from a study of cytomegalovirus exposure and HLA in healthy donors. The primer mix had 60 Vbeta and 13 Jbeta primers. The assay was immunoSEQ multiplex PCR, and TCRdb's table has in-frame clones only and misses some. The data contain hundreds of thousands of clones, approximately 70% of them singletons. About this clone itself: This specimen includes other DNA sequences encoding the same CDR3.

This CDR3 has 14 residues. J lost 1 base, V lost 4 bases, and 0 bases had no gene match. Germline values: CDR1 MNHNS, CDR2 SASEGT. The receptor was isolated from a female donor in good health and CMV-seronegative. Sequenced material: PBMCs. This chain uses TRBV6-1 with TRBJ2-3; 9 bases match TRBD2. The CDR3 reads CASSGTSGTDTQYF. The CDR3 nucleotides are TGTGCCAGCAGTGGGACTAGCGGCACAGATACGCAGTATTTT.